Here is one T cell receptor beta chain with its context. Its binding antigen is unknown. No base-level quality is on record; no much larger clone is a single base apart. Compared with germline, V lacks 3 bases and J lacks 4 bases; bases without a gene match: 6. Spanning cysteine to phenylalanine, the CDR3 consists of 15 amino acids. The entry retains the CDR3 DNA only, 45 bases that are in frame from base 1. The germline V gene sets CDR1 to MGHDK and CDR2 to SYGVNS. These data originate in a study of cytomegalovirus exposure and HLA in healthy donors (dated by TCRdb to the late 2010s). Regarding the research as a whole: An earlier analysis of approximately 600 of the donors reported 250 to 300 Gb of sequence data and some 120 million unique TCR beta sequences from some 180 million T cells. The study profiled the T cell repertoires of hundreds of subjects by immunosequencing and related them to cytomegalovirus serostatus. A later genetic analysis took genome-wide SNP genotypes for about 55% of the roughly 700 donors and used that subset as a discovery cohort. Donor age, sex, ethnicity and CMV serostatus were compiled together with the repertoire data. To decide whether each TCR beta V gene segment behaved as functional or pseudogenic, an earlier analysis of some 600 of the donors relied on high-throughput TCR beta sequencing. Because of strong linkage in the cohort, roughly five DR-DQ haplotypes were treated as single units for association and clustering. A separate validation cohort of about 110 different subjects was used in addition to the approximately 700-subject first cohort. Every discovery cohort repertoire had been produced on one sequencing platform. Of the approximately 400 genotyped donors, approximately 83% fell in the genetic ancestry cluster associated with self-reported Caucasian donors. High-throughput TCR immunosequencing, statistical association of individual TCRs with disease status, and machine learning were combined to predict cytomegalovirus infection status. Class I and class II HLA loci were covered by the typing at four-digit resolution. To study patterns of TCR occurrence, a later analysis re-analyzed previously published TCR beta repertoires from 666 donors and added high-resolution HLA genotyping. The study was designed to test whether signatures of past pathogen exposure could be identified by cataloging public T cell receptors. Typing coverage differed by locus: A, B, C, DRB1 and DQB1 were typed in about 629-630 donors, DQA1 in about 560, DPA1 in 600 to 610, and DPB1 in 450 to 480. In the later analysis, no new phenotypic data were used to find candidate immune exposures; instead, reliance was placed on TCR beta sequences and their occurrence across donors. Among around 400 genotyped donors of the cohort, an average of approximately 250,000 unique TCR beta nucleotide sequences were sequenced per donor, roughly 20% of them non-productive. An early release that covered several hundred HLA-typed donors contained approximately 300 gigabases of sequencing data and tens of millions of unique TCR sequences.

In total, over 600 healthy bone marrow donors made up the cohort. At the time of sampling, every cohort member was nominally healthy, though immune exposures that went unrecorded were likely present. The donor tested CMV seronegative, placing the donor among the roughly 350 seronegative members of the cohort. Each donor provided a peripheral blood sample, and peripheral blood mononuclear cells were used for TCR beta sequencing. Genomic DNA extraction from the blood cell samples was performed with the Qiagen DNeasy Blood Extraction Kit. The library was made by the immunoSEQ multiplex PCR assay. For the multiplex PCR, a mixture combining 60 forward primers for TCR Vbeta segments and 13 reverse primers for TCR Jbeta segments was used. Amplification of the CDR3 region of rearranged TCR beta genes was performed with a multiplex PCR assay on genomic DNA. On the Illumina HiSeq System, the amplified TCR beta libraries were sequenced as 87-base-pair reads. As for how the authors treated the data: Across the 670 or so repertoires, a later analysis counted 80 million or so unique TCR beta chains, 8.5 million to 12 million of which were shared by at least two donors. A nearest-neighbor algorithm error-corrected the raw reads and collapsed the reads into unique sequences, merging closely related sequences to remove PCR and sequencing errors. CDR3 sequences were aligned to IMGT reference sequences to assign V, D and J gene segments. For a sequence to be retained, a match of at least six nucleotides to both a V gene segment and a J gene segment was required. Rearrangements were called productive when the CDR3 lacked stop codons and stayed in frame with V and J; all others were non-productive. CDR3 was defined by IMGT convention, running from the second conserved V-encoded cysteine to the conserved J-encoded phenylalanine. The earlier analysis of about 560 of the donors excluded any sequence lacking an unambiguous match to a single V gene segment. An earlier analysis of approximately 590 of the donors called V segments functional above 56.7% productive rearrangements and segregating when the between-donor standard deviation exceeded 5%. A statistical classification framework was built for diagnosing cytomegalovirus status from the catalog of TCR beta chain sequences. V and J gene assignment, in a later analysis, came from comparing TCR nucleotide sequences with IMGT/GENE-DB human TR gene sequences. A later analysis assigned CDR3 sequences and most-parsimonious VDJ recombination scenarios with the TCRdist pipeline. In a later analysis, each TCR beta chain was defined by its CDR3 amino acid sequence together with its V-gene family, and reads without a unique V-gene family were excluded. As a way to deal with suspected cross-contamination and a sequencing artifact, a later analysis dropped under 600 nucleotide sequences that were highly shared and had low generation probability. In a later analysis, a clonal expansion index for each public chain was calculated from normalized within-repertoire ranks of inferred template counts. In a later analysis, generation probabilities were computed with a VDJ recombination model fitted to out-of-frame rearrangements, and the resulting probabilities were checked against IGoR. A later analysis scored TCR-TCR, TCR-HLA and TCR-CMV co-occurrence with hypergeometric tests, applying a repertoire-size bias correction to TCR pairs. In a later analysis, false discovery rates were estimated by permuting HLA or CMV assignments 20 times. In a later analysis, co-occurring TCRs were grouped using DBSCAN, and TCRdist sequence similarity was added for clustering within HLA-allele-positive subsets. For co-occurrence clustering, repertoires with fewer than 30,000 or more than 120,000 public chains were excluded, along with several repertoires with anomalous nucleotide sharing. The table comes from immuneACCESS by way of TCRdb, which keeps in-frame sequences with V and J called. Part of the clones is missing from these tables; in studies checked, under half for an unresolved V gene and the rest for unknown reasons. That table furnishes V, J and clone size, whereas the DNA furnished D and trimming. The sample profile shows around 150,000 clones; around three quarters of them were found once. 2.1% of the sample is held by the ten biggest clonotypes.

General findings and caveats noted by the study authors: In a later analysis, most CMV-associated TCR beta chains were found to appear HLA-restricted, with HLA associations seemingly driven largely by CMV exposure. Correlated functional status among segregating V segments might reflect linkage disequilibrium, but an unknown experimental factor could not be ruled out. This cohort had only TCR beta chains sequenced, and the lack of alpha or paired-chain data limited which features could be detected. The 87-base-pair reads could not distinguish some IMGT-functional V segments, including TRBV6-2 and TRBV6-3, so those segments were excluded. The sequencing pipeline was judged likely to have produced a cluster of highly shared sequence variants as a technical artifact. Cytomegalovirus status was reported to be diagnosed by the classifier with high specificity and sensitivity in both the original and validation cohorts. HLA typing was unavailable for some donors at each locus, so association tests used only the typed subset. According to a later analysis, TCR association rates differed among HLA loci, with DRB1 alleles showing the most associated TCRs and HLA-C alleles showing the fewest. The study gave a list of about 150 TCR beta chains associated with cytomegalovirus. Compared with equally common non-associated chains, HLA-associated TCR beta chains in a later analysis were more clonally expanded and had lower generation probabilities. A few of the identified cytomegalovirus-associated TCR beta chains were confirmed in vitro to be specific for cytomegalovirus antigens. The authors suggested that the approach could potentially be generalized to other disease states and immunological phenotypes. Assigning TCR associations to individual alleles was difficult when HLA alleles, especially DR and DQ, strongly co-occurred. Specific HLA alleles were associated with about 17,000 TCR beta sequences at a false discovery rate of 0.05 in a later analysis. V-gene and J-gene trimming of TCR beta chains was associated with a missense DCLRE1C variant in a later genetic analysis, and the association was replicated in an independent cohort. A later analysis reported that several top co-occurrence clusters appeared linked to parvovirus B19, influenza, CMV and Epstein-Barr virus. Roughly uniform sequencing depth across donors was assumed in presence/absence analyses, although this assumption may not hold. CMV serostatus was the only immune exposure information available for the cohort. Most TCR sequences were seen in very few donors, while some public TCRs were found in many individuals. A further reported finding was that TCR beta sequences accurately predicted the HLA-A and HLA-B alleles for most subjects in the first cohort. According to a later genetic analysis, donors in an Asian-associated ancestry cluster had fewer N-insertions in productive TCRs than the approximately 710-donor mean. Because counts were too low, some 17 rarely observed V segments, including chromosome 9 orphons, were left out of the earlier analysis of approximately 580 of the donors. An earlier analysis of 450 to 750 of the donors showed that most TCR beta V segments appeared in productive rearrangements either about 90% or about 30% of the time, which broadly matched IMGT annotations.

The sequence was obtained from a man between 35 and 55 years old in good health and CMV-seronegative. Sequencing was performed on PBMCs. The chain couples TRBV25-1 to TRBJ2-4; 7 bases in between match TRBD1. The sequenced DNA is TGTGCCAGCAGTGAGGAAGGGACAGTAAAAAACATTCAGTACTTC. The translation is CASSEEGTVKNIQYF.